These 6 T cell receptor beta chains were sequenced from one sample in a study of T cell responses to AZD1222 COVID-19 vaccine. The data were produced by immunoSEQ multiplex PCR, yet TCRdb's version contains in-frame clones alone and is incomplete. The sample yields tens of thousands of clones, approximately 88% seen once. The material sequenced was peripheral blood, taken 28 days after the second AZD1222 dose. Receptors were obtained from an adult who received the AZD1222 COVID-19 vaccine.

The gene calls are TRBV25-1 and TRBJ1-5; D gene uncertain. CDR1 MGHDK and CDR2 SYGVNS come from the germline V gene. V lost 5 bases and J 2 bases, leaving 16 bases between the germline ends. The CDR3 sequence is 16 residues long. The CDR3 bases are TGTGCCAGCAGTCCTCCTGGAGGGAGGGGCAATCAGCCCCAGCATTTT. This translates into CASSPPGGRGNQPQHF.

About this clone itself: Other DNA sequences in this specimen translate into the identical CDR3. The rearrangement uses TRBV3-1 (or the pseudogene TRBV3-2) and TRBJ1-2, with D hard to call. Trimming removed 2 bases at V and 5 bases at J, with 3 bases between. Germline CDR1 LGHDT, CDR2 YNNKEL (reference sequence). The length of the CDR3 is 11 residues. CDR3 region: CASSQSYGYTF. The CDR3 DNA follows: TGTGCCAGCAGCCAATCATATGGCTACACCTTC.

The rearrangement links TRBV19 to TRBJ2-7; 7 bases map to TRBD1. The trim removed 1 base at V and 2 bases at J, leaving 2 bases unmatched. CDR1 is LNHDA, CDR2 SQIVND, per germline (reference sequence). This CDR3 has 14 amino acids. CDR3 nucleotide sequence: TGTGCCAGTAGTATAGGACAGGGAGCCTACGAGCAGTACTTC. Its translation is CASSIGQGAYEQYF.

This clone turned up a few times. The J gene is TRBJ2-7, the V gene TRBV19, with 9 bases fitting TRBD1. The trim removed 4 bases at V and 4 bases at J, leaving 5 bases unmatched. The CDR3 has 14 residues. The germline V gene encodes CDR1 LNHDA and CDR2 SQIVND (reference sequence). The CDR3 DNA is TGTGCCAGTAGTACGGGGACAGGGTTGTACGAGCAGTACTTC. Protein: CASSTGTGLYEQYF.

The rearrangement uses TRBV6-5 and TRBJ2-7, with TRBD1 identical over 7 bases. V shed 7 bases and J 6 bases; nucleotides not matched to a gene: 12. Germline lookup yields CDR1 MNHEY and CDR2 SVGAGI. There are 14 residues in the CDR3. The CDR3, as DNA: TGTGCCAGCAAGATTGGGACAGCTAGTGTCGAGCAGTACTTC. It specifies CASKIGTASVEQYF.

The rearrangement links TRBV7-2 to TRBJ2-5, with 7 positions matching TRBD1. This CDR3 comprises 14 residues. J gave up 1 base and V 5 bases, and 4 bases lay outside the gene matches. Germline CDR1 and CDR2: SGHTA and FQGNSA. CDR3 nucleotides: TGTGCCAGCAGCACCACAGGGGCCCAAGAGACCCAGTACTTC. Its translation is CASSTTGAQETQYF.